This T cell receptor beta chain was recorded in a study of blood T cell repertoires in COVID-19 (dated by TCRdb to about 2020). About the full investigation: Samples covering the acute and convalescent phases of COVID-19 were provided by collaborators in the United States, Italy and Spain. HLA class I and class II types, where available, came from metadata supplied by the sample provider rather than from assay-based typing. Subjects who had been exposed to COVID-19, were actively infected with it, or had recovered from it provided the deeply sampled blood TCRbeta repertoires that made up the dataset. The material from the prospective study consisted of cDNA or gDNA derived from T cells, B-cell-depleted T cells, or PBMCs. The repertoires were made available in a free public database intended to serve as a resource for research on the immune response to SARS-CoV-2. The samples were drawn from the first 160 participants of the ongoing ImmuneRACE study and from 1,254 subjects provided by 6 global collaborators. A de-identified subject ID, COVID-19 status, age in years and sex were almost always included in the sample metadata.

What the authors observed across the whole study: Clinical and demographic metadata were provided uncurated, with the amount varying by source and participant.

Concerning this clone: The specificity of this receptor is unknown. No much larger clone is present one base from it, and per-base qualities are unavailable.

Whole blood was collected in K2EDTA tubes by collaborating institutions according to the institutions' own protocols. Collaborator samples were shipped for TCRbeta analysis as frozen whole blood, isolated PBMCs, or DNA extracted from either sample type. The immunoSEQ Assay, a bias-controlled multiplex PCR, was used to amplify TCRbeta CDR3 regions from genomic DNA. Processing in the source paper ran as follows. Within the assay, amplification of reference gene primers was used to estimate how many nucleated cells each sample contained. To quantify the absolute abundance of each unique TCRbeta CDR3 rearrangement, sequence reads were collapsed and filtered. Productive Simpson clonality was computed per sample as the square root of Simpson's diversity index over productive rearrangements. In its TCRdb copy, this immuneACCESS table keeps in-frame sequences only and misses some clones. Where compared with another copy, unresolved V genes explain less than half of these, and the others have no known cause. V and J calls and clone size are as listed in that table; D and trimming were resolved from the DNA. The sample table records roughly 120,000 clones; around 78% of these occur just once. The top ten constitute under 3% of the sample.

The receptor comes from a man aged 25-40 years with acute or convalescent COVID-19. The sample taken for sequencing was peripheral blood.

The DNA is TGCGCCAGCAGTGAGCGTGGAGGGAATCAGCCCCAGCATTTT. Its translation reads: CASSERGGNQPQHF. The chain uses TRBV10-2 and TRBJ1-5, with the D segment identity uncertain. The germline V gene encodes CDR1 WSHSY and CDR2 SAAADI. The CDR3, from cysteine to phenylalanine, totals 14 residues. Only the CDR3 DNA stays, 42 bases, in frame from base 1. V was cut back by 2 bases and J by 4 bases, leaving a gap of 9 bases between them.